Here is one TCR beta chain with its context. Antigen: not known. The CDR3 has 16 amino acids. CDR1 is SGHVS, CDR2 FQNEAQ, per germline. V was pared by 2 bases and J by 4 bases, with 14 bases between. These data originate in a study of T cell therapy after organ transplantation. Across the study: Of 10 or so patients, eight responded clinically and two did not. A median of 1.92 x 10^8 CMV-specific T cells was infused in 2 to 6 doses.

Profiled with immunoSEQ multiplex PCR; TCRdb holds only in-frame clones, not every one. This sample has approximately 52,000 clones, with about 94% found just once. These patients had received solid-organ transplants and had drug-resistant or recurrent cytomegalovirus. The chain couples TRBV7-8 to TRBJ2-2; D remains ambiguous. Source: CD8+ T cells from blood, taken before autologous CMV-specific T cell therapy. The sequence was obtained from a human patient who had received a solid organ transplant and had CMV disease. CDR3 DNA sequence: TGTGCCAGCAGCTTACCACGGCGCCGTGGCACCGGGGAGCTGTTTTTT. It encodes CASSLPRRRGTGELFF. The full variable domain, rest sourced from reference TRBV7-8 and TRBJ2-2, is GAGVSQSPRYKVAKRGQDVALRCDPISGHVSLFWYQQALGQGPEFLTYFQNEAQLDKSGLPSDRFFAERPEGSVSTLKIQRTQQEDSAVYLCASSLPRRRGTGELFFGEGSRLTVL.